This T cell receptor (beta chain) is from a study of T cell repertoires in aging, cancer and after chemotherapy. As for the study in general: Six age groups, ranging from 30 or younger to 70 or older, included the donors. Patients with chronic lymphocytic leukemia were sampled before and after fludarabine- or bendamustine-based chemotherapy. The whole study produced a dataset of around 9 million TCR reads.

Amplification of TCR beta used genomic DNA extracted from peripheral blood. Study outcomes and limitations: In healthy donors, age-related TCR diversity loss mainly reflected lost richness.

Rearranged V-D-J TRB sequences were amplified with a mixed TRB-A/B primer pool. TCRdb re-analysed the multiplex PCR reads in MiXCR, keeping a single row per CDR3 protein. Among 5,300 or so distinct CDR3 sequences listed, over 35% were seen once. V shed 3 bases and J shed 5 bases, with 8 bases lying between them. The germline CDR1 and CDR2 sequences are KGHSH and LQKENI. The CDR3 totals 13 residues. About this clonotype itself: Its specificity is not known.

This TCR derives from a human donor with a blood cancer. The V and J genes are TRBV18 and TRBJ2-1; no reliable D call. The sample consisted of blood. This CDR3 reads CASSPGPDNEQFF. The CDR3 nucleotides are TGTGCCAGCTCACCCGGGCCGGACAATGAGCAGTTCTTC.